The 23 T cell receptor beta chains below were found in one sample sequenced in a study. TCRdb passed the RT-PCR reads through MiXCR, listing each CDR3 protein once. This sample carries about 700,000 distinct CDR3 sequences, 12% to 15% of them seen once, and the ten largest clones take 3.6%. The sample taken for sequencing was memory CD4+ T cells from blood. The receptors stem from a female donor in good health, serving as a healthy control.

The genes are TRBV27 and TRBJ2-4, with D unresolved. The V gene lost 0 bases and the J gene lost 8 bases, with 8 bases spanning the gap. The CDR3 spans 13 residues. CDR1 is MNHEY and CDR2 is SMNVEV in the germline V gene (reference sequence). The chain's CDR3 is CASSLSYSDIQYF. The CDR3 coding sequence is TGTGCCAGCAGTTTATCGTACTCGGACATTCAGTACTTC.

The CDR3 is CASSLSLGLEVNEQFF. The CDR3, as DNA: TGTGCCAGCAGCTTATCCCTGGGACTAGAGGTCAATGAGCAGTTCTTC. This chain joins TRBV7-9 and TRBJ2-1, with 8 bases fitting TRBD2. Unmatched junction bases numbered 9, after V lost 2 bases and J lost 6 bases. This CDR3 has 16 amino acids. Germline CDR1 SEHNR, CDR2 FQNEAQ (reference sequence).

This clonotype was counted between two and nine times. J is TRBJ2-7 and V is TRBV7-2; no clear D gene. Germline CDR1 SGHTA, CDR2 FQGNSA. There are 12 residues in the CDR3. V lost 4 bases to trimming and J lost 3 bases, with 7 bases between them. The CDR3 DNA reads TGTGCCAGCAGCTCCAGCTGCTACGAGCAGTACTTC. Encoded protein: CASSSSCYEQYF.

This chain joins TRBV6-6 and TRBJ1-1; possible D gene TRBD1, 5 bases. The CDR3 runs 12 residues. The germline V gene encodes CDR1 MNHNY and CDR2 SVGAGI (reference sequence). V gave up 6 bases and J gave up 6 bases, with 11 bases separating them. The CDR3: CASSPGGPEAFF. CDR3 nucleotides: TGTGCCAGCAGCCCTGGGGGACCTGAAGCTTTCTTT.

This clonotype showed up many times. This chain joins TRBV4-2 and TRBJ2-7; 10 bases fit TRBD2. V lost 1 base and J lost 3; bases outside the gene matches: 3. Germline CDR1 and CDR2: LGHNA and YNFKEQ. CDR3 length: 15 residues. This chain's CDR3 is CASSQGGLASYEQYF. In DNA form, the CDR3 reads TGTGCCAGCAGCCAAGGGGGACTAGCGAGCTACGAGCAGTACTTC.

The chain employs TRBV5-1 and TRBJ2-7, with D perhaps being TRBD1 or TRBD2 (6 bases each). Per germline, CDR1 SGHRS and CDR2 YFSETQ. The CDR3 is 15 amino acids. V was pared by 0 bases and J by 4 bases, with 14 bases between. The CDR3 DNA follows: TGCGCCAGCAGCTTGGGGGGGGCTTCTGTTTACGAGCAGTACTTC. Protein: CASSLGGASVYEQYF.

This clonotype was seen only a few times. An end of the junction differs from the germline gene, which may be a read error. The DNA of the CDR3 is TGTGCCATCAGTGAACCAGACAGGGTTAAATTCTTT. Protein product: CAISEPDRVKFF. The chain uses TRBV10-3 and TRBJ2-3, with TRBD1 matching over 7 bases. This CDR3 contains 12 residues. CDR1 is ENHRY and CDR2 is SYGVKD in the germline V gene.

The CDR3 DNA reads TGCGCCAGCAGCTTGGTGCCAGGTAGCAATCAGCCCCAGCATTTT. Its protein is CASSLVPGSNQPQHF. The rearrangement uses TRBV5-1 and TRBJ1-5, with unresolved D. The CDR3 has 15 amino acids. V lost 0 bases and J lost 0, with 7 bases in between. Germline values: CDR1 SGHRS, CDR2 YFSETQ. The whole variable domain, remainder taken from reference TRBV5-1 and TRBJ1-5, is KAGVTQTPRYLIKTRGQQVTLSCSPISGHRSVSWYQQTPGQGLQFLFEYFSETQRNKGNFPGRFSGRQFSNSRSEMNVSTLELGDSALYLCASSLVPGSNQPQHFGDGTRLSIL.

This clonotype was picked up a small number of times. One junction end does not reproduce the germline sequence, and a read error may be involved. This chain links TRBV29-1 with TRBJ1-5, with a tentative D call TRBD1 (5 bases). The CDR3 loop spans 14 amino acids. CDR1 is SQVTM, CDR2 ANQGSEA, per germline. The CDR3 coding sequence is TGCAGCGTTAAATCTGACAGTAGCCATCAGCCCCAGCATTTT. Its translation: CSVKSDSSHQPQHF. Complete variable domain (other parts from reference TRBV29-1 and TRBJ1-5): SAVISQKPSRDICQRGTSLTIQCQVDSQVTMMFWYRQQPGQSLTLIATANQGSEATYESGFVIDKFPISRPNLTFSTLTVSNMSPEDSSIYLCSVKSDSSHQPQHFGDGTRLSIL.

This clonotype showed up just a few times. The rearrangement joins TRBV20-1 to TRBJ2-3, with 8 bases lining up with TRBD2. With V trimmed by 6 bases and J by 5 bases, 7 bases remained unmatched. Germline assignment: CDR1 DFQATT and CDR2 SNEGSKA (reference sequence). The CDR3 runs 13 residues. CDR3 in amino acids: CSARLASQDTQYF. The CDR3, as DNA: TGCAGTGCAAGACTAGCGAGTCAAGATACGCAGTATTTT.

This clonotype was observed a few times. V and J are TRBV27 and TRBJ1-5; the D is unclear. Germline V lookup: CDR1 MNHEY, CDR2 SMNVEV (reference sequence). The V and J ends lost 8 bases and 1 base respectively, with 9 bases between them. This CDR3 spans 13 amino acids. CDR3 nucleotides: TGTGCCAGCCGATTTCAGAGCAATCAGCCCCAGCATTTT. Translated, it gives CASRFQSNQPQHF.

This clonotype was seen many times. J is TRBJ2-7 and V is TRBV9; D call uncertain. The V end was cut by 4 bases, the J end by 6 bases, with 17 bases between. The CDR3 is 14 residues long. Germline V gene sequence: CDR1 SGDLS, CDR2 YYNGEE. The CDR3 here is CASSSTLTVGEQYF. The CDR3 DNA is TGTGCCAGCAGCTCTACCCTCACCGTGGGCGAGCAGTACTTC.

This clonotype was picked up many times. This chain joins TRBV12-3 or TRBV12-4 and TRBJ1-1; D might be TRBD1 (5 bases). V lost 10 bases, J lost 4 bases, and 19 bases lay in between. The CDR3 length is 14 residues. CDR3 protein: CATTGKGPFTEAFF. The CDR3 DNA is TGTGCCACCACCGGTAAGGGGCCTTTCACTGAAGCTTTCTTT.

The chain combines TRBV4-2 with TRBJ2-3, with D possibly being TRBD1 or TRBD2 (5 bases each). Per germline, CDR1 LGHNA and CDR2 YNFKEQ. This CDR3 comprises 16 residues. Deletions cut 0 bases from V and 4 bases from J, with 14 bases between. For the CDR3, the DNA is TGTGCCAGCAGCCAAGAGGTGAGGCGAGGGGCAGATACGCAGTATTTT. Translation: CASSQEVRRGADTQYF.

In its sample, this clonotype was seen many times. This chain uses TRBV5-1 with TRBJ2-4; TRBD1 matches 10 bases. Germline V gives CDR1 SGHRS, CDR2 YFSETQ. This CDR3 has 16 amino acids. Germline trimming cut 0 bases from V and 6 bases from J; bases unmatched to any gene: 6. CDR3 in amino acids: CASSLGPGQGLNIQYF. The CDR3 DNA is TGCGCCAGCAGCTTGGGGCCGGGACAGGGGTTAAACATTCAGTACTTC.

This clonotype came up many times. The chain carries TRBV4-1 and TRBJ2-7, with a weak D call TRBD1 (6 bases). The CDR3 has 14 amino acids. In germline, CDR1 is MGHRA, CDR2 YSYEKL. V lost 2 bases and J 3 bases, leaving 11 bases between the germline ends. Written as DNA, the CDR3 is TGCGCCAGCAGCCAACAACAGGGTTACTACGAGCAGTACTTC. This encodes CASSQQQGYYEQYF.

This clonotype was found many times. This chain joins TRBV7-2 and TRBJ1-4; D is undetermined. From germline, CDR1 is SGHTA and CDR2 FQGNSA. V shed 1 base and J shed 10 bases, with 19 bases lying between them. The CDR3 is made up of 16 amino acids. The DNA for the CDR3 is TGTGCCAGCAGCTTAGTTCGGGATCCAGGAAAAGGAAAACTGTTTTTT. Its protein product is CASSLVRDPGKGKLFF.

This clonotype has just a few counts. This chain links TRBV20-1 with TRBJ1-1; 8 nucleotides align to TRBD1. Germline V gene lookup returns CDR1 DFQATT and CDR2 SNEGSKA (reference sequence). The CDR3 length is 16 residues. V was clipped by 3 bases and J by 3 bases; unmatched bases: 12. CDR3 amino acids: CSASVRGRERDTEAFF. Written as DNA, the CDR3 is TGCAGTGCTAGCGTCAGGGGGCGGGAGAGGGACACTGAAGCTTTCTTT.

This clonotype was recorded a few times. This chain joins TRBV20-1 and TRBJ1-1; TRBD1 aligns across 8 bases. The V gene end was trimmed by 6 bases and the J gene end by 11 bases; junction bases not matched to a gene: 8. CDR1 and CDR2 (germline): DFQATT, SNEGSKA (reference sequence). The CDR3 is 11 amino acids. Here the CDR3 DNA reads TGCAGTGCGCGACAGGGGAGGGAGGCTTTCTTT. This encodes CSARQGREAFF.

This clonotype was recorded at least ten times. This chain links TRBV27 with TRBJ2-5, with TRBD2 identical over 12 bases. Germline CDR1 is MNHEY and CDR2 is SMNVEV (reference sequence). V dropped 6 bases and J dropped 3; count of bases not matched to a gene: 5. The CDR3 contains 15 residues. The CDR3 spells CASRSSGGGEETQYF. For the CDR3, the DNA is TGTGCCAGCAGGTCTAGCGGGGGGGGGGAAGAGACCCAGTACTTC.

This clonotype was seen at least ten times. V gene TRBV9 combines with J gene TRBJ1-1; no clear D. The CDR3 consists of 14 residues. The V and J ends lost 0 bases and 2 bases respectively, with 8 bases between them. Germline CDR1 is SGDLS and CDR2 is YYNGEE. The CDR3 here is CASSVGVPNTEAFF. As DNA, the CDR3 is TGTGCCAGCAGCGTAGGAGTACCAAACACTGAAGCTTTCTTT. Using reference TRBV9 and TRBJ1-1 for the parts outside the CDR3, the full variable domain is DSGVTQTPKHLITATGQRVTLRCSPRSGDLSVYWYQQSLDQGLQFLIQYYNGEERAKGNILERFSAQQFPDLHSELNLSSLELGDSALYFCASSVGVPNTEAFFGQGTRLTVV.

CDR3 protein: CASSLEAADDYNEQFF. The CDR3, as DNA: TGCGCCAGCAGCTTGGAGGCGGCCGACGATTACAATGAGCAGTTCTTC. The chain recombines TRBV5-1 with TRBJ2-1; D gene ambiguous. The CDR3 contains 16 residues. Looked up from germline, CDR1 is SGHRS and CDR2 is YFSETQ. Trimming took off 0 bases at V and 4 bases at J, with 14 bases between the two ends.

This clonotype was picked up many times. The CDR3 coding sequence is TGCAGTGCCAGACTAGCGGGTCGGAGGGACGAGCAGTACTTC. Translation: CSARLAGRRDEQYF. The chain recombines TRBV20-1 with TRBJ2-7; 10 bases agree with TRBD2. The CDR3 totals 14 residues. Trimming at V came to 6 bases and at J to 5 bases, leaving 10 bases not matched to a gene. Germline assignment: CDR1 DFQATT and CDR2 SNEGSKA (reference sequence).